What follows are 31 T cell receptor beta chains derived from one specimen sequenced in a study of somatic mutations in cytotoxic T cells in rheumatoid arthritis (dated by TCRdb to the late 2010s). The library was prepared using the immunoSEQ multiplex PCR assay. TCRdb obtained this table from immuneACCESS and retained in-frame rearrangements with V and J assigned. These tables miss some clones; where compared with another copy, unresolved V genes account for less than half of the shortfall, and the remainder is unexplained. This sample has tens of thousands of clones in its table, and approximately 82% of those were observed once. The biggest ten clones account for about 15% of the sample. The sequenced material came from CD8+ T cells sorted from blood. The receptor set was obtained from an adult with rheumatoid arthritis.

CDR3 DNA sequence: TGTGCCAGCAGTTTGAATAGGGGCCCGACTGAAGCTTTCTTT. Amino acids: CASSLNRGPTEAFF. This chain links TRBV27 with TRBJ1-1; D possibly corresponds to TRBD1 (5 bases). Deletions cut 3 bases from V and 5 bases from J, with 13 bases between. CDR1 is MNHEY, CDR2 SMNVEV, per germline (reference sequence). This CDR3 spans 14 amino acids.

DNA of the CDR3: TGTGCCAGCAGCTTAGGCCTGGGACCCTCAAACACCATATATTTT. Translation gives CASSLGLGPSNTIYF. The chain links TRBV13 to TRBJ1-3; D might be TRBD1 (5 bases). The CDR3 has 15 amino acids. CDR1 is PRHDT, CDR2 FYEKMQ, per germline (reference sequence). The V end lost 0 bases, the J end lost 6 bases, and 12 bases lay between the germline ends. Looking up the rest from reference TRBV13 and TRBJ1-3 gives the full variable domain: AAGVIQSPRHLIKEKRETATLKCYPIPRHDTVYWYQQGPGQDPQFLISFYEKMQSDKGSIPDRFSAQQFSDYHSELNMSSLELGDSALYFCASSLGLGPSNTIYFGEGSWLTVV.

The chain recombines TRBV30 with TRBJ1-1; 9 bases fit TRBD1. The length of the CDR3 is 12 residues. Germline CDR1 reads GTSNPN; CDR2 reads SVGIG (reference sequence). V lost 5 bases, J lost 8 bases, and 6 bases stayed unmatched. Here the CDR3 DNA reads TGTGCCTGGGACTACAGGGGGCCCGAAGCTTTCTTT. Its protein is CAWDYRGPEAFF.

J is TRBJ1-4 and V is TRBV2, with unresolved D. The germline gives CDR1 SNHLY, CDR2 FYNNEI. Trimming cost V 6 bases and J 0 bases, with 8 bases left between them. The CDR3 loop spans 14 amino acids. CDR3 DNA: TGTGCCAGCAGGAAAGTTGCAACTAATGAAAAACTGTTTTTT. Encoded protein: CASRKVATNEKLFF.

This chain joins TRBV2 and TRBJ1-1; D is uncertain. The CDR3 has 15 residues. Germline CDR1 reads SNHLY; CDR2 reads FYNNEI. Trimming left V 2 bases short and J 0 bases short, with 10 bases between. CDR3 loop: CASSELGGMNTEAFF. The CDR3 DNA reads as TGTGCCAGCAGTGAACTGGGAGGAATGAACACTGAAGCTTTCTTT.

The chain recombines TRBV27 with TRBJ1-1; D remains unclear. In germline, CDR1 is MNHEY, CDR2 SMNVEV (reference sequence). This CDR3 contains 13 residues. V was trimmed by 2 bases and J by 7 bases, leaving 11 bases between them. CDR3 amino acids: CASSLAGPREAFF. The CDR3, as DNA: TGTGCCAGCAGTTTAGCAGGCCCTCGTGAAGCTTTCTTT.

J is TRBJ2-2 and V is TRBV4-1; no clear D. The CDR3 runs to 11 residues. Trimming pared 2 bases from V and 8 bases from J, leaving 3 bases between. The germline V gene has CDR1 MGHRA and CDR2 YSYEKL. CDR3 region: CASSQSGELFF. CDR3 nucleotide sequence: TGCGCCAGCAGCCAATCTGGGGAGCTGTTTTTT.

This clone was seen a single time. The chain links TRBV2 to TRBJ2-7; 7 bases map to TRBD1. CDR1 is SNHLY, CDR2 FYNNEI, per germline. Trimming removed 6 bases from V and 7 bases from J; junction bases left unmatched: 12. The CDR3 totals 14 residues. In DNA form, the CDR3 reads TGTGCCAGCAGAGAACAGGGGCCGACGGGGGAGCAGTACTTC. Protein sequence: CASREQGPTGEQYF. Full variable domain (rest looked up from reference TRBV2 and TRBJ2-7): EPEVTQTPSHQVTQMGQEVILRCVPISNHLYFYWYRQILGQKVEFLVSFYNNEISEKSEIFDDQFSVERPDGSNFTLKIRSTKLEDSAMYFCASREQGPTGEQYFGPGTRLTVT.

CDR3 region: CASSLEWSGITEAFF. The DNA of the CDR3 is TGCGCCAGCAGCTTGGAATGGTCCGGGATCACTGAAGCTTTCTTT. V gene TRBV5-1 combines with J gene TRBJ1-1, with D hard to call. V lost 0 bases and J lost 4, with 13 bases in between. The CDR3 is made up of 15 amino acids. From germline, CDR1 is SGHRS and CDR2 YFSETQ. The full variable domain, rest sourced from reference TRBV5-1 and TRBJ1-1, is KAGVTQTPRYLIKTRGQQVTLSCSPISGHRSVSWYQQTPGQGLQFLFEYFSETQRNKGNFPGRFSGRQFSNSRSEMNVSTLELGDSALYLCASSLEWSGITEAFFGQGTRLTVV.

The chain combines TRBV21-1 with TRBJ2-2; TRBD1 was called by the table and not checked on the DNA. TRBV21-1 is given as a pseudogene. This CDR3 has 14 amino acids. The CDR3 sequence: CASSKVSSTGELFF. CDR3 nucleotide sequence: TGTGCCAGCAGCAAAGTTTCCAGTACCGGGGAGCTGTTTTTT.

Written as DNA, the CDR3 is TGTGCCAGCAGCTTATCGCCCTGGCGGGAGTCCAACAATGAGCAGTTCTTC. Translation: CASSLSPWRESNNEQFF. The chain links TRBV7-3 to TRBJ2-1; 7 bases match TRBD2. V shed 2 bases and J 5 bases; nucleotides not matched to a gene: 12. From germline, CDR1 is SGHTA and CDR2 FQGTGA. The CDR3 consists of 17 residues.

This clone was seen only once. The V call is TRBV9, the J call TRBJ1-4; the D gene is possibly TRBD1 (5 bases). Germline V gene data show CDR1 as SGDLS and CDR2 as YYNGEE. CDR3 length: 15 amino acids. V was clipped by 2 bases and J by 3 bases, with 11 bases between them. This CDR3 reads CASSVAGTSNEKLFF. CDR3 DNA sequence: TGTGCCAGCAGCGTGGCAGGGACGTCTAATGAAAAACTGTTTTTT.

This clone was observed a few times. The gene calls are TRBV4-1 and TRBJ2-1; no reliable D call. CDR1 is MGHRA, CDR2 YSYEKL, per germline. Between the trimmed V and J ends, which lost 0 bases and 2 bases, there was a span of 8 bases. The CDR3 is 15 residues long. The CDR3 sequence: CASSQELGPYNEQFF. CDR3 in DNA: TGCGCCAGCAGCCAAGAGCTAGGACCCTACAATGAGCAGTTCTTC.

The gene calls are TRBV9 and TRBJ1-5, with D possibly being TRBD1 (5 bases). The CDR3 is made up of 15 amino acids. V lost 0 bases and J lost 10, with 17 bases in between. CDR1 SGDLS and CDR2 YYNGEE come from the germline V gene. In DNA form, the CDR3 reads TGTGCCAGCAGCGTAGAGGGCAGGACAAGGGATCCCCAGCATTTT. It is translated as CASSVEGRTRDPQHF.

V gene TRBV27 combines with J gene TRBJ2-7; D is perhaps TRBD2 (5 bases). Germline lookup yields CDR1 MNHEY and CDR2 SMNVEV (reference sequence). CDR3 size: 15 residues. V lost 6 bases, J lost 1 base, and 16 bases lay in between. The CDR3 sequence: CASSPSGFSSYEQYF. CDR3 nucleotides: TGTGCCAGCAGCCCCAGCGGTTTTTCGTCCTACGAGCAGTACTTC.

The CDR3 region is CASSSTGGRSPLHF. CDR3 in DNA: TGTGCCAGCAGCTCGACAGGGGGTAGGTCACCCCTCCACTTT. V and J are TRBV7-3 and TRBJ1-6, with 9 bases matching TRBD1. The CDR3 covers 14 residues. Germline CDR1 and CDR2: SGHTA and FQGTGA. V gave up 4 bases and J gave up 10 bases; unmatched junction bases: 5.

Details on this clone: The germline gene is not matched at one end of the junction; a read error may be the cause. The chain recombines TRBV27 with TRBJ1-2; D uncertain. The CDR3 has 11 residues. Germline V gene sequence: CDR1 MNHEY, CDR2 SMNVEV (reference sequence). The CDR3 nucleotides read TGTGCCAGCGGTTTGGGATATGGCTACACCTTC. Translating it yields CASGLGYGYTF.

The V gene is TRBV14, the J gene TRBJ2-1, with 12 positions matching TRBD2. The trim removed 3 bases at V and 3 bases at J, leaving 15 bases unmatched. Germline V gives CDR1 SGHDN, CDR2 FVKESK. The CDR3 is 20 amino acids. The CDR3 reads CASSHTIRASGGAGYNEQFF. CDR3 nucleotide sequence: TGTGCCAGCAGCCATACTATTCGGGCTAGCGGGGGGGCGGGCTACAATGAGCAGTTCTTC.

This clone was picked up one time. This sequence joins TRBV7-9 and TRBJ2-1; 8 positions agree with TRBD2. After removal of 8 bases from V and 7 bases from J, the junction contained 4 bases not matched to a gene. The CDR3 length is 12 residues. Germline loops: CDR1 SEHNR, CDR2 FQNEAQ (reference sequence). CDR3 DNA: TGTGCCAGCGAGCGGGGGCGGAATGAGCAGTTCTTC. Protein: CASERGRNEQFF.

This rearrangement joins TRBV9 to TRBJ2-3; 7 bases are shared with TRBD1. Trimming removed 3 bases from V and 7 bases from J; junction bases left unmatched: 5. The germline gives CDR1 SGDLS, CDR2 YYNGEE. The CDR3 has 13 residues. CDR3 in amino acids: CASSGDRYYTQYF. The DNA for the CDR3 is TGTGCCAGCAGCGGGGACAGATACTATACGCAGTATTTT. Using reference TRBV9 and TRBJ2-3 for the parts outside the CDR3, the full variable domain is DSGVTQTPKHLITATGQRVTLRCSPRSGDLSVYWYQQSLDQGLQFLIQYYNGEERAKGNILERFSAQQFPDLHSELNLSSLELGDSALYFCASSGDRYYTQYFGPGTRLTVL.

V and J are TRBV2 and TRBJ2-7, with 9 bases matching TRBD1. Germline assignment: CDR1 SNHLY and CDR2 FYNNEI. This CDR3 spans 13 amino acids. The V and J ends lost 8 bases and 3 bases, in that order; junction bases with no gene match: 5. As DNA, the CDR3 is TGTGCCAGCCACCGGACAGGGGACTACGAGCAGTACTTC. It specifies CASHRTGDYEQYF. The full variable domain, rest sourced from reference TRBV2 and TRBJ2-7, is EPEVTQTPSHQVTQMGQEVILRCVPISNHLYFYWYRQILGQKVEFLVSFYNNEISEKSEIFDDQFSVERPDGSNFTLKIRSTKLEDSAMYFCASHRTGDYEQYFGPGTRLTVT.

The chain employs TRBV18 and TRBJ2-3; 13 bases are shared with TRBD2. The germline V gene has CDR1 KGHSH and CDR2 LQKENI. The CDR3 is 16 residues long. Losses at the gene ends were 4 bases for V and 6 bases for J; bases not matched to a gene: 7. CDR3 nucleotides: TGTGCCAGCTCACTCCGGACTAGCGGGAGTGGGGATACGCAGTATTTT. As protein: CASSLRTSGSGDTQYF.

CDR3 in DNA: TGTGCCACCCTACCGACTAGCGGGAGTTCTGCAGATACGCAGTATTTT. It specifies CATLPTSGSSADTQYF. This sequence joins TRBV10-3 and TRBJ2-3; 12 bases map to TRBD2. V lost 10 bases and J lost 4; bases outside the gene matches: 12. Germline CDR1 is ENHRY and CDR2 is SYGVKD. CDR3 size: 16 residues.

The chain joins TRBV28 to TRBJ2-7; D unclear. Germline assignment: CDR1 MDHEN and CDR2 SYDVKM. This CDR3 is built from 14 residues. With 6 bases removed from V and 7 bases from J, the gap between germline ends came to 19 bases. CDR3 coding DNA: TGTGCCAGCAGCCCCATCGACACCGTTCGGGAGCAGTACTTC. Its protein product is CASSPIDTVREQYF.

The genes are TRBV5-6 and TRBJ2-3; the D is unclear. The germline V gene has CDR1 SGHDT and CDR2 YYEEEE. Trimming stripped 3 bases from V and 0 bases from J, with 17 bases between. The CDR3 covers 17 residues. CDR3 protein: CASSSRLWFSSTDTQYF. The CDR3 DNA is TGTGCCAGCAGCTCCCGACTTTGGTTCTCTAGCACAGATACGCAGTATTTT.

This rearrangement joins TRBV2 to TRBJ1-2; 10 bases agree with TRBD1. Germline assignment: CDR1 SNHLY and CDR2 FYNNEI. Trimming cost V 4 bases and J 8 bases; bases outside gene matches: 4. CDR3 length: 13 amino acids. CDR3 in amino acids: CASSVDRGQGYTF. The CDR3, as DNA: TGTGCCAGCAGTGTCGACAGGGGGCAAGGCTACACCTTC.

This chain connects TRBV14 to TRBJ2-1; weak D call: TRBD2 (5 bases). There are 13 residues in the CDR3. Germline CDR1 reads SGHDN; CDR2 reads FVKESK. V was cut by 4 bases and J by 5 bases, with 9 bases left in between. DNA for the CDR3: TGTGCCAGCAGCCGCGGACTGAACAATGAGCAGTTCTTC. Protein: CASSRGLNNEQFF.

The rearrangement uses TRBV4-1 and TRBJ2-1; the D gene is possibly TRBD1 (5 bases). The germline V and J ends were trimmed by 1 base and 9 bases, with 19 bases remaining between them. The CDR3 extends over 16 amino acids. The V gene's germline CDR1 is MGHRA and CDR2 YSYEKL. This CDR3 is CASSQVRLVGASEQFF. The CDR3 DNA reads TGCGCCAGCAGCCAAGTGAGGCTAGTAGGGGCCTCTGAGCAGTTCTTC.

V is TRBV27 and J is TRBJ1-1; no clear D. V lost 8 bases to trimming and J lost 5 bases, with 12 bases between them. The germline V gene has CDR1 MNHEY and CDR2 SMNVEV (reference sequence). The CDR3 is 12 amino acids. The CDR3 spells CASGWPQTEAFF. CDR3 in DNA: TGTGCCAGCGGGTGGCCACAGACTGAAGCTTTCTTT.

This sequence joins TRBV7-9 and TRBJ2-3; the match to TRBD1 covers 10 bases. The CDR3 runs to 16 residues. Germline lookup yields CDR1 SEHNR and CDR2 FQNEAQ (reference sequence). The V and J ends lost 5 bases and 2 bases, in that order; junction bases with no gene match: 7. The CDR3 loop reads CASSHPGQGVTDTQYF. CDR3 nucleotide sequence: TGTGCCAGCAGCCATCCCGGACAGGGGGTCACAGATACGCAGTATTTT.

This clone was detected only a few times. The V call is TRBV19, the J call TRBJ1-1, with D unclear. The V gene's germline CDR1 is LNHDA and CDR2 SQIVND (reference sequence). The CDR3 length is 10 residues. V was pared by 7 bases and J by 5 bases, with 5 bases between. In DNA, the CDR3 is TGTGCCAGTATTCATACTGAAGCTTTCTTT. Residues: CASIHTEAFF. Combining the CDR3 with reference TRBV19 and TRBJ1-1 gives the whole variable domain DGGITQSPKYLFRKEGQNVTLSCEQNLNHDAMYWYRQDPGQGLRLIYYSQIVNDFQKGDIAEGYSVSREKKESFPLTVTSAQKNPTAFYLCASIHTEAFFGQGTRLTVV.